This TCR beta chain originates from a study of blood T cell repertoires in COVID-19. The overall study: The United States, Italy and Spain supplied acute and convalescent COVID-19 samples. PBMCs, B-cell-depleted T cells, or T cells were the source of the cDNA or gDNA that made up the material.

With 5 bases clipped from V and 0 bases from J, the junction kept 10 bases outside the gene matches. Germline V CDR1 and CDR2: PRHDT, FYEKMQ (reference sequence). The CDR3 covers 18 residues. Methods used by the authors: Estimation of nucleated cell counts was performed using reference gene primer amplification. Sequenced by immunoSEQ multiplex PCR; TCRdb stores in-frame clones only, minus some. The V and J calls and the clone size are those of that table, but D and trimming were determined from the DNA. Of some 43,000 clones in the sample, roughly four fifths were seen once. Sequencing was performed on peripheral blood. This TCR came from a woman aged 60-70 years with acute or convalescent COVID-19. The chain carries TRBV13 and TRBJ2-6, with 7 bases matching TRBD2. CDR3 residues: CASSPRDYTGSGANVLTF. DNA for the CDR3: TGTGCCAGCAGCCCAAGGGACTATACCGGCTCTGGGGCCAACGTCCTGACTTTC.